This TCR beta chain came from a study of cytomegalovirus exposure and HLA in healthy donors. Worth noting for this clone: Its specificity is not known.

Both 60 Vbeta primers and 13 Jbeta primers went into the PCR. Assay: immunoSEQ multiplex PCR; the TCRdb copy retains only in-frame clones and omits some. This table holds around 170,000 clones, approximately 81% found once. Those who donated were healthy bone marrow donors. The V end lost 0 bases, the J end lost 7 bases, and 19 bases lay between the germline ends. In germline, CDR1 is SGHDN, CDR2 FVKESK. The CDR3 is made up of 17 amino acids. General study findings and limits: Most of the TCR beta V segments (in an earlier analysis) were productive either about 90% or about 30% of the time.

Source material: PBMCs. The clonotype was recovered from a man aged 45-65 years in good health and CMV-seronegative. The chain links TRBV14 to TRBJ1-5; D remains ambiguous. CDR3 sequence: CASSQDLASVAEQPQHF. The CDR3 nucleotides are TGTGCCAGCAGCCAAGATCTTGCTTCCGTGGCAGAACAGCCCCAGCATTTT.